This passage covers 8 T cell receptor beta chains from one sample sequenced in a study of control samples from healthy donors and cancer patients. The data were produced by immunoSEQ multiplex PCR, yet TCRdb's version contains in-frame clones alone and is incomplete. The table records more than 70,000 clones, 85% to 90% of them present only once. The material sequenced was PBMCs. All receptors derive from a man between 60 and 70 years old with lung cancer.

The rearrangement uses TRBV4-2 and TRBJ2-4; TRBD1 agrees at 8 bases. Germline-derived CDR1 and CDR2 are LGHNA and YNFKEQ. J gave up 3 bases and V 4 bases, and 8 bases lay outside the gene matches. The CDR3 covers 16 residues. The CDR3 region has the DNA TGTGCCAGCAGCCGAAGCAGGGGGCTCGGCAAAAACATTCAGTACTTC. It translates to CASSRSRGLGKNIQYF.

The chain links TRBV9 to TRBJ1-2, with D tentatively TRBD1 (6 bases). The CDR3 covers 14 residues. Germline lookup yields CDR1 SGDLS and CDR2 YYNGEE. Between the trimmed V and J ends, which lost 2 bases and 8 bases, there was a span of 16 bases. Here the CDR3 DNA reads TGTGCCAGCAGCGTGGGGGCCCCATCTCGGGGCTACACCTTC. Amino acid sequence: CASSVGAPSRGYTF.

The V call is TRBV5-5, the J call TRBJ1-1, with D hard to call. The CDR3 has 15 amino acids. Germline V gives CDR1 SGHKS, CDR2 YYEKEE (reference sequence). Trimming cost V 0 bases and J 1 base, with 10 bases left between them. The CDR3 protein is CASSLGIGENTEAFF. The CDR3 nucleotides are TGTGCCAGCAGCTTGGGGATCGGGGAGAACACTGAAGCTTTCTTT.

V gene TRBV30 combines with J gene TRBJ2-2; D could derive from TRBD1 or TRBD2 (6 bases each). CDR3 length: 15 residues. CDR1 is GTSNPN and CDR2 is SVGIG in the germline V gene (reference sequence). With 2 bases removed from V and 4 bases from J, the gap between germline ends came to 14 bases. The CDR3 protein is CAWSPLGGFTGELFF. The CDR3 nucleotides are TGTGCCTGGAGTCCTTTAGGGGGGTTCACCGGGGAGCTGTTTTTT.

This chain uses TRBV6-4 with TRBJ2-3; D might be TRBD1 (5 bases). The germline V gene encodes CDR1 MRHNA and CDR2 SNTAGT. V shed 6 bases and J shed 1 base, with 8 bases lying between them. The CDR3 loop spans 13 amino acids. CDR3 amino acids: CASSQQGTDTQYF. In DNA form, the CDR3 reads TGTGCCAGCAGCCAACAGGGCACAGATACGCAGTATTTT.

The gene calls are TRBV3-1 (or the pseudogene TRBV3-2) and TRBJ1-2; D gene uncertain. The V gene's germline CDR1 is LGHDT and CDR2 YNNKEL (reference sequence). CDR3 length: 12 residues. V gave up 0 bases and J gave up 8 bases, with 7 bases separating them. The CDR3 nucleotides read TGTGCCAGCAGCCAAGATCGTTGGGGCTACACCTTC. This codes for CASSQDRWGYTF.

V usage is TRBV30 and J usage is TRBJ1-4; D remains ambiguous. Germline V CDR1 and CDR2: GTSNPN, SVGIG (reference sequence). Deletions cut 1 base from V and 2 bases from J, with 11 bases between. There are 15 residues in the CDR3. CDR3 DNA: TGTGCCTGGAGTGGAGATACCGGTACTAATGAAAAACTGTTTTTT. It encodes CAWSGDTGTNEKLFF. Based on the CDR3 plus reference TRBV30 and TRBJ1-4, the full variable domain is SQTIHQWPATLVQPVGSPLSLECTVEGTSNPNLYWYRQAAGRGLQLLFYSVGIGQISSEVPQNLSASRPQDRQFILSSKKLLLSDSGFYLCAWSGDTGTNEKLFFGSGTQLSVL.

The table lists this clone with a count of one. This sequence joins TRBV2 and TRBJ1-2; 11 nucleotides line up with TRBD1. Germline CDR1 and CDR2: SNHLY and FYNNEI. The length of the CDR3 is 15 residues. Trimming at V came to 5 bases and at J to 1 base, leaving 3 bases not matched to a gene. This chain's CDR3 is CASSRTGGLNYGYTF. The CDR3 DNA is TGTGCCAGCAGTCGGACAGGGGGCCTTAACTATGGCTACACCTTC.